The T cell receptor beta chain described here comes from a study of blood T cell repertoires in COVID-19. The assay was immunoSEQ multiplex PCR, and TCRdb's table has in-frame clones only and misses some. Among 200,000 to 250,000 clones listed, approximately 85% were seen once. The length of the CDR3 is 15 residues. V was shortened by 5 bases and J by 0 bases, with 12 bases between the two germline ends. Germline lookup yields CDR1 LGHNA and CDR2 YSLEER. The TCR originated in a woman aged 70-85 years with COVID-19, enrolled during active disease. Sequencing was performed on peripheral blood. This chain links TRBV4-3 with TRBJ2-3; D not certain. The CDR3 region is CASSNLDTSTDTQYF. The DNA of the CDR3 is TGCGCCAGCAGCAACCTAGATACTAGCACAGATACGCAGTATTTT.